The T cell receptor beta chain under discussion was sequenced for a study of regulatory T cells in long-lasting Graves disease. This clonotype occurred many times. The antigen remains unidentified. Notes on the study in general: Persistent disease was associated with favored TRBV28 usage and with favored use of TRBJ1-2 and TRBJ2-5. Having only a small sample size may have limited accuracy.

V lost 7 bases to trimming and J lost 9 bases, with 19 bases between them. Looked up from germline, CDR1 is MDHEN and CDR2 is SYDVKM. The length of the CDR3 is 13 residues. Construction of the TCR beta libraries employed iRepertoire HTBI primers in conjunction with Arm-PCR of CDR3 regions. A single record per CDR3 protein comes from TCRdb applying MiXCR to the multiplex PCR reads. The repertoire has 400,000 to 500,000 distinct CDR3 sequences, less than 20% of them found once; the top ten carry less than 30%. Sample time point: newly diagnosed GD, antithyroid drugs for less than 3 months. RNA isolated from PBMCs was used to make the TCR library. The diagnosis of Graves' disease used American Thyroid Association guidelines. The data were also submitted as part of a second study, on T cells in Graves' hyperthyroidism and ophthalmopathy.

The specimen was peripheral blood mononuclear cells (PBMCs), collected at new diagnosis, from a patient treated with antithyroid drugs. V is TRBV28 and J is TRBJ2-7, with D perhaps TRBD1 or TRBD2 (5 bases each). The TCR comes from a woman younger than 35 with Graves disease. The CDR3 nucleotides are TGTGCCAGCACCCTCAATTCCCAGGGACGGCAGTACTTC. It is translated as CASTLNSQGRQYF.